This T cell receptor (beta chain) was recorded in a study of T cells expressing NK-cell markers. General study findings and limits: CD8+ T cells in 5 to 7 donors included dominant NKG2C+ clonotypes at roughly 1.0-8%.

As concerns this clonotype: Its antigen is unidentified.

Germline CDR1 and CDR2: MNHEY and SMNVEV (reference sequence). The CDR3 spans 13 residues. TCRdb reworked the 5' RACE reads into one entry per CDR3 protein, no DNA. Its table records 400,000 to 500,000 distinct CDR3 sequences. The TCR was taken from a woman aged 18 to 75 in good health. The chain carries TRBV27 and TRBJ2-5. Sequenced material: blood T cells: a sorted CD56 or NKG2C T cell subset, CD4+ or CD8+ T cells, or bulk PBMC T cells (not recorded which). The CDR3 sequence: CASSRSAQETQYF.